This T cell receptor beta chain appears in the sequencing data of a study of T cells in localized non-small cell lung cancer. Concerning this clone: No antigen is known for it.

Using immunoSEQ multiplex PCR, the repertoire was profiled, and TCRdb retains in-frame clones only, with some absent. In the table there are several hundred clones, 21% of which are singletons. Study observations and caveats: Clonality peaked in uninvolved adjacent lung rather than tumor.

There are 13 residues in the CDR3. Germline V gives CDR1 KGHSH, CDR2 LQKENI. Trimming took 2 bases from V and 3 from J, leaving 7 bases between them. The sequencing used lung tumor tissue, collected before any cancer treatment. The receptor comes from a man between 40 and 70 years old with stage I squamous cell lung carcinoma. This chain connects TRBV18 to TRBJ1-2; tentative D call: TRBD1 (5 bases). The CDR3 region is CASSPGGDYGYTF. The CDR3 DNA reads TGTGCCAGCTCACCAGGAGGGGACTATGGCTACACCTTC.